The entry below describes one T cell receptor beta chain. The data stem from a study of blood T cell repertoires in COVID-19. Study at large: Samples of COVID-19 (acute and convalescent) were obtained from the United States, Italy and Spain.

V dropped 5 bases and J dropped 6; count of bases not matched to a gene: 4. The CDR3 is 15 amino acids. Germline V CDR1 and CDR2: MNHEY, SVGAGI. Measured with immunoSEQ multiplex PCR; TCRdb has only the in-frame clones, and not every one. This sample has 140,000 to 150,000 clones; around 89% occur once, and the top ten carry around 2.9%. Sequencing input: peripheral blood. The J gene is TRBJ2-3, the V gene TRBV6-5; 14 bases map to TRBD2. The clonotype originates from a man aged 55 to 69 with active or convalescent COVID-19. The CDR3 here is CASSRLAGGRDTQYF. In DNA form, the CDR3 reads TGTGCCAGCAGTAGACTAGCGGGGGGGCGTGATACGCAGTATTTT.